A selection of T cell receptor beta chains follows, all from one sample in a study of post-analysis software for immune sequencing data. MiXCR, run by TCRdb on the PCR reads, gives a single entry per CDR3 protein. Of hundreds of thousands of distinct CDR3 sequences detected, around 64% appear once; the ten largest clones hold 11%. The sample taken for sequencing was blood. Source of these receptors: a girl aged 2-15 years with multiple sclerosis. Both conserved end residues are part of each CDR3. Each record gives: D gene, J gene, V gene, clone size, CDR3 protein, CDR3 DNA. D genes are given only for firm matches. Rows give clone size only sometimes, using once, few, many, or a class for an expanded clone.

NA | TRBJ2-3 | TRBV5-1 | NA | CASSLLVGGTQYF | TGCGCCAGCAGCTTACTGGTTGGAGGGACGCAGTATTTT
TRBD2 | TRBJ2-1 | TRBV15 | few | CATSRDPSGRVFTEQFF | TGTGCCACCAGCAGAGACCCTAGCGGGAGGGTTTTTACTGAGCAGTTCTTC
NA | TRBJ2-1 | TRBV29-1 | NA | CGVEGQGEYNEQFF | TGCGGCGTTGAGGGGCAGGGAGAATACAATGAGCAGTTCTTC
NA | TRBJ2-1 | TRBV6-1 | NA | CASSDPSMGLSGFF | TGTGCCAGCAGTGACCCCTCGATGGGGCTATCCGGGTTCTTC
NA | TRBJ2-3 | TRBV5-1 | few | CASSLDGASTDTQYF | TGCGCCAGCAGCTTGGACGGGGCGAGCACAGATACGCAGTATTTT
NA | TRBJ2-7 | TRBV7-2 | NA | CASSLGYGRIYEQYF | TGTGCCAGCAGCTTAGGTTACGGGAGAATCTACGAGCAGTACTTC
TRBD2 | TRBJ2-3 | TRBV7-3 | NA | CASSLTGGPPDTQYF | TGTGCCAGCAGCTTAACGGGAGGGCCCCCAGATACGCAGTATTTT
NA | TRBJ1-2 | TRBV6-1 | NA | CATGHDYGYTF | TGTGCCACTGGACACGACTATGGCTACACCTTC
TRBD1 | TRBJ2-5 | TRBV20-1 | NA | CSARENQGVETQYF | TGCAGTGCTAGAGAAAACCAGGGGGTAGAGACCCAGTACTTC
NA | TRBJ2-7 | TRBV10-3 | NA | CAISETAPPRPYEQYF | TGTGCCATCAGTGAAACAGCACCACCGAGACCCTACGAGCAGTACTTC
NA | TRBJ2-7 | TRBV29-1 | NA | CSVVNIPSYEQYF | TGCAGCGTTGTAAATATCCCCTCCTACGAGCAGTACTTC
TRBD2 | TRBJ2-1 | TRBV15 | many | CATSKGAGLAGAHPTYNEQFF | TGTGCCACCAGCAAAGGGGCCGGCCTAGCGGGGGCCCACCCTACCTACAATGAGCAGTTCTTC
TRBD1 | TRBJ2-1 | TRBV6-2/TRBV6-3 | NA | CASGRQGATYNEQFF | TGTGCCAGCGGAAGACAGGGGGCTACGTACAATGAGCAGTTCTTC
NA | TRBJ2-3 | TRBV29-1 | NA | CSVEERDTQYF | TGCAGCGTTGAAGAAAGAGATACGCAGTATTTT
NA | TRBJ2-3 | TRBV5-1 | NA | CASTTARSTDTQYF | TGCGCCAGCACGACGGCACGAAGCACAGATACGCAGTATTTT
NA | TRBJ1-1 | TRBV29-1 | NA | CSVKVGIEAFF | TGCAGCGTGAAGGTGGGCATAGAAGCTTTCTTT
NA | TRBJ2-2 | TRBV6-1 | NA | CASSDDGVFHTGELFF | TGTGCCAGCAGTGACGACGGGGTCTTTCACACCGGGGAGCTGTTTTTT
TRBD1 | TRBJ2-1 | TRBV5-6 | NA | CASSFGTGALMADEQFF | TGTGCCAGCAGCTTTGGGACAGGGGCCCTCATGGCGGATGAGCAGTTCTTC
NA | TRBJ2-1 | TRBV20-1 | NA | CSALGSVGSSNNEQFF | TGCAGTGCCCTCGGGTCCGTCGGGAGCTCCAACAATGAGCAGTTCTTC
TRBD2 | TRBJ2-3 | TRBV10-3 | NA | CAISELAGTDTQYF | TGTGCCATCAGTGAACTAGCGGGGACGGATACGCAGTATTTT
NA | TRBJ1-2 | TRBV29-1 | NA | CSALGRYGYTF | TGCAGCGCTCTAGGCCGTTATGGCTACACCTTC
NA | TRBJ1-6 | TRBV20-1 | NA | CSASSVGPLHF | TGCAGTGCTAGTAGTGTAGGACCCCTCCACTTT
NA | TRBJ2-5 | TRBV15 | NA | CATSRDPAGRTQYF | TGTGCCACCAGCAGAGATCCGGCGGGGCGGACCCAGTACTTC
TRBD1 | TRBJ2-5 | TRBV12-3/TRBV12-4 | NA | CASSPGQHQETQYF | TGTGCCAGCAGTCCGGGACAGCACCAAGAGACCCAGTACTTC
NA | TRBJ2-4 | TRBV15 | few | CATSRDHLGAKNIQYF | TGTGCCACCAGCAGAGATCACCTCGGGGCCAAAAACATTCAGTACTTC
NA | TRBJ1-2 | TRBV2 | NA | CASRGDKKPGYTF | TGTGCCAGCAGGGGGGACAAGAAGCCTGGCTACACCTTC
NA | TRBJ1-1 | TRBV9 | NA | CASSVATGPGAEAFF | TGTGCCAGCAGCGTAGCGACAGGCCCGGGCGCTGAAGCTTTCTTT
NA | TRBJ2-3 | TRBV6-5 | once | CASSRLGGGADTQYF | TGTGCCAGCAGTCGGCTCGGGGGCGGAGCAGATACGCAGTATTTT
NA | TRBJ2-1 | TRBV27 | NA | CASNPMGRDNEQFF | TGTGCCAGCAACCCCATGGGGCGGGACAATGAGCAGTTCTTC
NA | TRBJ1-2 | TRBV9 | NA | CASSVDSNYGYTF | TGTGCCAGCAGCGTCGACAGTAACTATGGCTACACCTTC
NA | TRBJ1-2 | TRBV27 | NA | CASSFRQGKTNYGYTF | TGTGCCAGCAGTTTTAGGCAGGGGAAAACTAACTATGGCTACACCTTC
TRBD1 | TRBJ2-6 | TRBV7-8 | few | CASSLGIKLLYRQGTGANVLTF | TGTGCCAGCAGCTTAGGCATCAAATTATTATACAGACAGGGTACTGGGGCCAACGTCCTGACTTTC
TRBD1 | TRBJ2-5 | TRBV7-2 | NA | CASSLRAGGWETQYF | TGTGCCAGCAGCTTAAGGGCAGGGGGTTGGGAGACCCAGTACTTC
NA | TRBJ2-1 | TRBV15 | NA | CATRLGGQTQQKQVF | TGTGCCACCAGACTGGGCGGCCAGACTCAACAGAAGCAGGTCTTC
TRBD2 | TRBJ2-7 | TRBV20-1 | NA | CSARVLLAGGYEQYF | TGCAGTGCTAGAGTGCTTTTGGCGGGAGGTTACGAGCAGTACTTC
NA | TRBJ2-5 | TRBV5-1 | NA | CASSFGPEGETQYF | TGCGCCAGCAGCTTTGGCCCCGAGGGAGAGACCCAGTACTTC
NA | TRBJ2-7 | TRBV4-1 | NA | CASSQERGTEASYEQYF | TGCGCCAGCAGCCAAGAAAGGGGGACGGAGGCCTCCTACGAGCAGTACTTC
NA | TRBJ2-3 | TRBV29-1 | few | CSVPTTGSTDTQYF | TGCAGCGTCCCTACGACTGGTTCGACGGATACGCAGTATTTT
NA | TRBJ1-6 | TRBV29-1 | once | CSVEAQGSRSPLHF | TGCAGCGTTGAAGCCCAGGGGTCGAGATCACCCCTCCACTTT
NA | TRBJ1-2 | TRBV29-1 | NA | CSVERTPYNYGYTF | TGCAGCGTTGAAAGGACCCCCTATAACTATGGCTACACCTTC
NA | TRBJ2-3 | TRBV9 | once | CASAESEWASTDTQYF | TGTGCCAGCGCGGAGAGCGAGTGGGCTAGCACAGATACGCAGTATTTT
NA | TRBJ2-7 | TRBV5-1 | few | CASSLAGHIGHEQYF | TGCGCCAGCAGCTTGGCGGGACACATAGGCCACGAGCAGTACTTC
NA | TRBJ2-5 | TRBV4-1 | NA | CASSVGTGVGETQYF | TGCGCCAGCAGCGTGGGGACGGGAGTGGGAGAGACCCAGTACTTC
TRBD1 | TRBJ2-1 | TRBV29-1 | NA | CSVESGQGFNGQFF | TGCAGCGTTGAATCTGGACAGGGGTTTAATGGGCAGTTCTTC
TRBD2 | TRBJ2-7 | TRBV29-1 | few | CSVIRLADYEQYF | TGCAGCGTAATCCGACTAGCGGACTACGAGCAGTACTTC
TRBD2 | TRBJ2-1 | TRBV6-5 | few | CASSYGGSRDNEQFF | TGTGCCAGCAGTTACGGCGGGAGTCGCGACAATGAGCAGTTCTTC